Listed below are T cell receptor beta chains from one sample, sequenced in a study of blood T cell repertoires in COVID-19. TCRdb's copy holds only in-frame clones and misses some; the assay was immunoSEQ multiplex PCR. This sample has approximately 250,000 clones, with 84% found just once. The source material was PBMCs or T cells enriched from blood (not recorded which). These receptors all stem from a man aged 30 to 45 with acute COVID-19. CDR3s include the opening cysteine and the closing phenylalanine or tryptophan. Fields, in order: clone size, V gene, J gene, D gene, CDR3 protein, CDR3 DNA. The D gene is left open where the match is weak. Clone size, where shown, is once, few, many, or a class for clones that have expanded.

clone size: .
V gene: TRBV3-1/TRBV3-2
J gene: TRBJ1-4
D gene: TRBD1
CDR3 protein: CASSPYSGTEGKLFF
CDR3 DNA: TGTGCCAGCAGCCCGTATTCCGGGACAGAAGGAAAACTGTTTTTT

clone size: .
V gene: TRBV5-5
J gene: TRBJ1-2
D gene: .
CDR3 protein: CASSFVGDNPYGYTF
CDR3 DNA: TGTGCCAGCAGCTTCGTCGGCGACAATCCCTATGGCTACACCTTC

clone size: .
V gene: TRBV6-5
J gene: TRBJ1-2
D gene: TRBD1
CDR3 protein: CASSYYTGTGAGYTF
CDR3 DNA: TGTGCCAGCAGTTACTATACCGGGACAGGGGCTGGCTACACCTTC

clone size: .
V gene: TRBV24-1
J gene: TRBJ2-2
D gene: .
CDR3 protein: CATIGKTGSANTGELFF
CDR3 DNA: TGTGCCACCATCGGCAAAACAGGGTCCGCGAACACCGGGGAGCTGTTTTTT

clone size: few
V gene: TRBV4-2
J gene: TRBJ2-1
D gene: TRBD2
CDR3 protein: CASSQDGAGGPNEQFF
CDR3 DNA: TGTGCCAGCAGCCAAGATGGCGCGGGAGGCCCCAATGAGCAGTTCTTC

clone size: .
V gene: TRBV5-6
J gene: TRBJ2-2
D gene: TRBD2
CDR3 protein: CASSLGTSRSNTGELFF
CDR3 DNA: TGTGCCAGCAGCTTGGGGACTAGCAGGTCGAACACCGGGGAGCTGTTTTTT

clone size: .
V gene: TRBV24-1
J gene: TRBJ2-2
D gene: TRBD2
CDR3 protein: CATSDLPTSGNTGELFF
CDR3 DNA: TGTGCCACCAGTGACCTACCGACTAGCGGGAATACCGGGGAGCTGTTTTTT

clone size: once
V gene: TRBV14
J gene: TRBJ1-6
D gene: TRBD1
CDR3 protein: CASRLGTGKYNSPLHF
CDR3 DNA: TGTGCCAGCAGACTTGGGACAGGAAAGTATAATTCACCCCTCCACTTT

clone size: .
V gene: TRBV6-5
J gene: TRBJ2-1
D gene: .
CDR3 protein: CASSPTGRSNNEQFF
CDR3 DNA: TGTGCCAGCAGTCCCACCGGTCGGTCTAACAATGAGCAGTTCTTC

clone size: .
V gene: TRBV6-4
J gene: TRBJ1-2
D gene: TRBD1
CDR3 protein: CASSTGTASSYGYTF
CDR3 DNA: TGTGCCAGCAGTACTGGGACAGCCAGCTCATATGGCTACACCTTC

clone size: .
V gene: TRBV19
J gene: TRBJ1-2
D gene: .
CDR3 protein: CASSIFGTLNYGYTF
CDR3 DNA: TGTGCCAGTAGTATATTTGGGACACTCAACTATGGCTACACCTTC

clone size: .
V gene: TRBV27
J gene: TRBJ1-1
D gene: TRBD1
CDR3 protein: CASSLKQGGAEAFF
CDR3 DNA: TGTGCCAGCAGTTTAAAACAGGGGGGGGCTGAAGCTTTCTTT

clone size: .
V gene: TRBV11-2
J gene: TRBJ1-2
D gene: .
CDR3 protein: CASSFAGEYGYTF
CDR3 DNA: TGTGCCAGCAGCTTCGCAGGGGAGTATGGCTACACCTTC

clone size: .
V gene: TRBV5-1
J gene: TRBJ1-1
D gene: TRBD1
CDR3 protein: CASSPGTGKEAFF
CDR3 DNA: TGTGCCAGCAGCCCGGGGACAGGAAAAGAAGCTTTCTTT

clone size: .
V gene: TRBV4-3
J gene: TRBJ2-3
D gene: .
CDR3 protein: CASSHEPPGLQGGDTQYF
CDR3 DNA: TGCGCCAGCAGCCATGAACCCCCGGGACTCCAGGGGGGAGATACGCAGTATTTT

clone size: .
V gene: TRBV9
J gene: TRBJ1-2
D gene: .
CDR3 protein: CASSVDRFNYGYTF
CDR3 DNA: TGTGCCAGCAGCGTAGACAGGTTTAACTATGGCTACACCTTC

clone size: .
V gene: TRBV24-1
J gene: TRBJ1-5
D gene: .
CDR3 protein: CATSDAGGGFNQPQHF
CDR3 DNA: TGTGCCACCAGTGATGCGGGGGGGGGTTTCAATCAGCCCCAGCATTTT

clone size: .
V gene: TRBV10-3
J gene: TRBJ1-2
D gene: TRBD1
CDR3 protein: CAISPQGADYGYTF
CDR3 DNA: TGTGCCATCAGTCCCCAGGGGGCGGACTATGGCTACACCTTC

clone size: many
V gene: TRBV7-9
J gene: TRBJ1-5
D gene: TRBD1
CDR3 protein: CASSFGQGPIWAQHF
CDR3 DNA: TGTGCCAGCAGCTTCGGACAGGGACCAATCTGGGCCCAGCATTTT

clone size: few
V gene: TRBV24-1
J gene: TRBJ2-6
D gene: .
CDR3 protein: CATSDPTKNSGANVLTF
CDR3 DNA: TGTGCCACCAGTGACCCAACTAAGAACTCTGGGGCCAACGTCCTGACTTTC

clone size: .
V gene: TRBV7-2
J gene: TRBJ2-3
D gene: TRBD2
CDR3 protein: CASSTTSGRAVDTQYF
CDR3 DNA: TGTGCCAGCAGCACGACTAGCGGGAGGGCCGTGGATACGCAGTATTTT

clone size: .
V gene: TRBV6-5
J gene: TRBJ1-6
D gene: .
CDR3 protein: CASSYRERGNSPLHF
CDR3 DNA: TGTGCCAGCAGTTACAGGGAGCGGGGCAATTCACCCCTCCACTTT

clone size: once
V gene: TRBV7-2
J gene: TRBJ1-3
D gene: TRBD1
CDR3 protein: CASRQRGQGYGNTIYF
CDR3 DNA: TGTGCCAGCAGGCAAAGGGGACAGGGATATGGAAACACCATATATTTT

clone size: .
V gene: TRBV24-1
J gene: TRBJ1-5
D gene: .
CDR3 protein: CATSGYGGINQPQHF
CDR3 DNA: TGTGCCACCAGTGGTTACGGGGGGATAAATCAGCCCCAGCATTTT

clone size: .
V gene: TRBV29-1
J gene: TRBJ1-5
D gene: .
CDR3 protein: CSVRWDLNQPQHF
CDR3 DNA: TGCAGCGTTAGGTGGGACTTAAATCAGCCCCAGCATTTT

clone size: .
V gene: TRBV27
J gene: TRBJ1-4
D gene: TRBD1
CDR3 protein: CASSFQGDRWEKLFF
CDR3 DNA: TGTGCCAGCAGTTTTCAGGGGGATCGGTGGGAAAAACTGTTTTTT

clone size: .
V gene: TRBV7-9
J gene: TRBJ2-2
D gene: .
CDR3 protein: CASSLVRGGLAGELFF
CDR3 DNA: TGTGCCAGCAGCTTAGTTCGTGGCGGTTTGGCCGGGGAGCTGTTTTTT

clone size: .
V gene: TRBV7-9
J gene: TRBJ2-1
D gene: TRBD2
CDR3 protein: CASSLGASGRAINEQFF
CDR3 DNA: TGTGCCAGCAGCTTAGGGGCTAGCGGGAGGGCCATCAATGAGCAGTTCTTC

clone size: .
V gene: TRBV7-9
J gene: TRBJ2-3
D gene: TRBD2
CDR3 protein: CASSQLRTSVVTDTQYF
CDR3 DNA: TGTGCCAGCAGCCAGCTGCGGACTAGCGTGGTCACAGATACGCAGTATTTT

clone size: .
V gene: TRBV5-1
J gene: TRBJ1-3
D gene: .
CDR3 protein: CASSLEIGSSGNTIYF
CDR3 DNA: TGCGCCAGCAGCTTGGAAATTGGCAGCTCTGGAAACACCATATATTTT

clone size: .
V gene: TRBV9
J gene: TRBJ2-3
D gene: .
CDR3 protein: CASAPGRRTDTQYF
CDR3 DNA: TGTGCCAGCGCCCCAGGGCGGAGAACAGATACGCAGTATTTT

clone size: .
V gene: TRBV5-1
J gene: TRBJ2-2
D gene: .
CDR3 protein: CASGTPNTGELFF
CDR3 DNA: TGTGCCAGCGGGACACCTAACACCGGGGAGCTGTTTTTT

clone size: few
V gene: TRBV13
J gene: TRBJ2-3
D gene: .
CDR3 protein: CASSLGRGPTDTQYF
CDR3 DNA: TGTGCCAGCAGTCTCGGGCGGGGGCCCACAGATACGCAGTATTTT

clone size: .
V gene: TRBV7-9
J gene: TRBJ2-3
D gene: TRBD2
CDR3 protein: CASSRAGPIGADTQYF
CDR3 DNA: TGTGCCAGCAGCCGAGCGGGACCGATCGGGGCAGATACGCAGTATTTT

clone size: .
V gene: TRBV29-1
J gene: TRBJ2-5
D gene: TRBD2
CDR3 protein: CSVAQTSSGGFQETQYF
CDR3 DNA: TGCAGCGTGGCGCAAACCTCTAGCGGGGGATTCCAAGAGACCCAGTACTTC

clone size: .
V gene: TRBV18
J gene: TRBJ1-6
D gene: TRBD1
CDR3 protein: CASSRDRNNSPLHF
CDR3 DNA: TGTGCCAGCTCTCGGGACAGGAATAATTCACCCCTCCACTTT

clone size: .
V gene: TRBV28
J gene: TRBJ2-2
D gene: .
CDR3 protein: CASRQGSGGSYTGELFF
CDR3 DNA: TGTGCCAGCAGACAGGGCTCTGGGGGCAGTTACACCGGGGAGCTGTTTTTT

clone size: .
V gene: TRBV19
J gene: TRBJ1-2
D gene: TRBD1
CDR3 protein: CASSIETGTLYGYTF
CDR3 DNA: TGTGCCAGTAGTATAGAGACAGGGACTCTCTATGGCTACACCTTC

clone size: .
V gene: TRBV5-1
J gene: TRBJ2-2
D gene: .
CDR3 protein: CASSRLENTGELFF
CDR3 DNA: TGCGCCAGCAGCCGACTAGAGAACACCGGGGAGCTGTTTTTT

clone size: .
V gene: TRBV5-1
J gene: TRBJ1-2
D gene: TRBD1
CDR3 protein: CASSLAAGTGNYGYTF
CDR3 DNA: TGCGCCAGCAGCTTGGCGGCGGGGACAGGGAACTATGGCTACACCTTC

clone size: .
V gene: TRBV28
J gene: TRBJ1-2
D gene: TRBD1
CDR3 protein: CASSLEGTGSYGYTF
CDR3 DNA: TGTGCCAGCAGTTTGGAGGGGACAGGGTCATATGGCTACACCTTC

clone size: .
V gene: TRBV13
J gene: TRBJ2-1
D gene: TRBD2
CDR3 protein: CASSSSGTSGGNEQFF
CDR3 DNA: TGTGCCAGCAGCTCCTCCGGGACTAGCGGGGGCAATGAGCAGTTCTTC

clone size: .
V gene: TRBV19
J gene: TRBJ1-5
D gene: .
CDR3 protein: CASQITNQPQHF
CDR3 DNA: TGTGCCAGTCAGATCACCAATCAGCCCCAGCATTTT

clone size: few
V gene: TRBV28
J gene: TRBJ1-5
D gene: TRBD1
CDR3 protein: CASRTDRGWVQPQHF
CDR3 DNA: TGTGCCAGCAGAACAGACAGGGGTTGGGTTCAGCCCCAGCATTTT

clone size: .
V gene: TRBV12-5
J gene: TRBJ2-3
D gene: .
CDR3 protein: CASGNTLGGYTDTQYF
CDR3 DNA: TGTGCTAGTGGCAACACCCTGGGGGGATACACAGATACGCAGTATTTT

clone size: .
V gene: TRBV28
J gene: TRBJ1-5
D gene: .
CDR3 protein: CASSPRRASNQPQHF
CDR3 DNA: TGTGCCAGCAGTCCGAGGAGGGCCAGCAATCAGCCCCAGCATTTT

clone size: .
V gene: TRBV28
J gene: TRBJ1-5
D gene: TRBD1
CDR3 protein: CASSFRGRDQPQHF
CDR3 DNA: TGTGCCAGCAGTTTCAGGGGGCGAGATCAGCCCCAGCATTTT

clone size: many
V gene: TRBV6-4
J gene: TRBJ1-6
D gene: .
CDR3 protein: CASSEDINSPLHF
CDR3 DNA: TGTGCCAGCAGTGAGGACATCAATTCACCCCTCCACTTT

clone size: .
V gene: TRBV28
J gene: TRBJ1-4
D gene: .
CDR3 protein: CASSAAYEVFF
CDR3 DNA: TGTGCCAGCAGTGCCGCTTATGAGGTGTTTTTT

clone size: few
V gene: TRBV2
J gene: TRBJ1-2
D gene: .
CDR3 protein: CASSEPGGRDYGYTF
CDR3 DNA: TGTGCCAGCAGTGAGCCGGGAGGGCGCGACTATGGCTACACCTTC

clone size: .
V gene: TRBV5-4
J gene: TRBJ1-2
D gene: TRBD1
CDR3 protein: CASRYGTGQGINGYTF
CDR3 DNA: TGTGCCAGCAGATATGGCACGGGACAGGGGATTAATGGCTACACCTTC

clone size: .
V gene: TRBV24-1
J gene: TRBJ2-5
D gene: .
CDR3 protein: CATSDFDQDRETQYF
CDR3 DNA: TGTGCCACCAGTGATTTTGACCAGGATAGAGAGACCCAGTACTTC

clone size: .
V gene: TRBV9
J gene: TRBJ2-5
D gene: TRBD2
CDR3 protein: CASSGGTSGRLKHF
CDR3 DNA: TGTGCCAGCAGCGGGGGGACTAGCGGGAGGCTTAAGCACTTC

clone size: .
V gene: TRBV2
J gene: TRBJ1-2
D gene: TRBD1
CDR3 protein: CASRTGTNYGYTF
CDR3 DNA: TGTGCCAGCCGGACAGGCACCAACTATGGCTACACCTTC